These T cell receptor beta chains were read from a single sample in a study of siplizumab effects on memory and regulatory T cells. Using immunoSEQ multiplex PCR, the repertoire was profiled, and TCRdb retains in-frame clones only, with some absent. Among some 100,000 clones listed, around 97% were seen once. Source material: naive CD4+ T cells sorted from blood. The receptors shown here come from a human donor in good health. The CDR3 runs from the conserved cysteine through the conserved F or W. The D gene is left open where the match is weak. Clone size is shown for a subset of rows, as once, few, many or a class of expanded clone.

clone size,CDR3 length,V gene,D gene,J gene,CDR3 protein,CDR3 DNA
-,16,TRBV7-9,-,TRBJ2-1,CASSLGLSQYYNEQFF,TGTGCCAGCAGCTTAGGGCTCAGCCAATACTACAATGAGCAGTTCTTC
-,13,TRBV7-9,-,TRBJ2-5,CASSFQGQETQYF,TGTGCCAGCAGCTTTCAGGGTCAAGAGACCCAGTACTTC
once,15,TRBV7-9,-,TRBJ1-2,CASTQNEGGIYGYTF,TGTGCCAGCACTCAAAACGAAGGGGGAATCTATGGCTACACCTTC
-,13,TRBV4-1,-,TRBJ1-4,CASSQVGGEKLFF,TGCGCCAGCAGCCAAGTAGGGGGTGAAAAACTGTTTTTT
-,16,TRBV18,TRBD1,TRBJ1-5,CASSQQRQGSNQPQHF,TGTGCCAGCTCACAACAAAGACAGGGGAGCAATCAGCCCCAGCATTTT
-,14,TRBV27,TRBD1,TRBJ2-5,CASSLWGQGETQYF,TGTGCCAGCAGTTTATGGGGACAGGGAGAGACCCAGTACTTC
-,17,TRBV19,-,TRBJ1-5,CASSLIQGRGGNQPQHF,TGTGCCAGTAGTTTAATACAGGGTCGGGGCGGCAATCAGCCCCAGCATTTT
-,14,TRBV2,-,TRBJ1-1,CASSSTEINTEAFF,TGTGCCAGCAGTTCCACAGAAATCAACACTGAAGCTTTCTTT
-,13,TRBV4-2,-,TRBJ2-1,CASSPLGRNEQFF,TGTGCCAGCAGCCCCCTCGGCAGGAATGAGCAGTTCTTC
-,18,TRBV5-4,TRBD2,TRBJ2-1,CASSLGLAGGRSYNEQFF,TGTGCCAGCAGCCTGGGACTAGCGGGGGGGCGATCCTACAATGAGCAGTTCTTC
-,14,TRBV6-5,TRBD1,TRBJ2-7,CASSYNRGTYEQYF,TGTGCCAGCAGTTATAACAGGGGAACCTACGAGCAGTACTTC
-,14,TRBV5-8,-,TRBJ1-2,CASSLSALGQGYTF,TGTGCCAGCAGCTTGTCTGCTCTGGGGCAAGGCTACACCTTC
-,12,TRBV5-1,-,TRBJ1-3,CASSLPEDTIYF,TGCGCCAGCAGCTTGCCCGAAGACACCATATATTTT
-,15,TRBV5-4,TRBD1,TRBJ1-5,CASSSGTGSNQPQHF,TGTGCCAGCAGCTCCGGGACAGGTAGCAATCAGCCCCAGCATTTT
-,14,TRBV6-6,-,TRBJ1-1,CASSYGGGDTEAFF,TGTGCCAGCAGTTACGGCGGAGGTGACACTGAAGCTTTCTTT
-,12,TRBV5-4,-,TRBJ2-3,CASSYPGDTQYF,TGTGCCAGCAGCTACCCCGGAGATACGCAGTATTTT
-,14,TRBV5-1,-,TRBJ2-7,CASSLTGSYYEQYF,TGCGCCAGCAGCTTGACAGGGTCTTACTACGAGCAGTACTTC
once,15,TRBV6-1,-,TRBJ2-3,CASSDRVAVADTQYF,TGTGCCAGCAGTGATAGGGTGGCTGTCGCAGATACGCAGTATTTT
-,14,TRBV19,TRBD1,TRBJ1-2,CASSFDRGNYGYTF,TGTGCCAGTAGTTTCGACAGGGGAAATTATGGCTACACCTTC
once,16,TRBV6-1,-,TRBJ2-2,CASSEGGYWNTGELFF,TGTGCCAGCAGTGAAGGAGGGTATTGGAACACCGGGGAGCTGTTTTTT
-,15,TRBV19,TRBD1,TRBJ2-6,CARTGRGSGANVLTF,TGTGCCAGAACCGGCAGGGGGTCTGGGGCCAACGTCCTGACTTTC
-,12,TRBV30,-,TRBJ1-6,CAGLDYNSPLHF,TGTGCCGGGCTAGACTATAATTCACCCCTCCACTTT
-,16,TRBV13,-,TRBJ2-1,CASSLVRRGAGNEQFF,TGTGCCAGCAGCTTAGTTCGACGGGGGGCTGGGAATGAGCAGTTCTTC
-,15,TRBV6-1,-,TRBJ1-4,CAISLTGQGGEKLFF,TGTGCCATCAGCCTGACTGGGCAGGGAGGGGAAAAACTGTTTTTT
-,16,TRBV6-1,-,TRBJ1-5,CAISDLGVGSNQPQHF,TGTGCCATCAGTGATTTGGGGGTTGGGAGCAATCAGCCCCAGCATTTT
-,11,TRBV4-3,-,TRBJ1-2,CASTDGYGYTF,TGCGCCAGCACGGACGGTTATGGCTACACCTTC
-,12,TRBV7-2,-,TRBJ1-5,CASSLMNQPQHF,TGTGCCAGCAGCTTAATGAATCAGCCCCAGCATTTT
-,13,TRBV7-2,TRBD1,TRBJ1-2,CASSLGRGLSYTF,TGTGCCAGCAGCTTAGGGAGGGGGCTGAGCTACACCTTC
-,18,TRBV4-2,TRBD2,TRBJ2-2,CASSPSLAGGPNTGELFF,TGTGCCAGCAGCCCCTCCCTAGCGGGGGGTCCGAACACCGGGGAGCTGTTTTTT
-,15,TRBV5-1,-,TRBJ2-7,CASSRIPGNLLEQYF,TGCGCCAGCAGCCGAATTCCGGGAAATCTCTTGGAGCAGTACTTC
-,15,TRBV27,-,TRBJ1-3,CASSLGRGSGNTIYF,TGTGCCAGCAGTTTAGGTAGAGGCTCTGGAAACACCATATATTTT